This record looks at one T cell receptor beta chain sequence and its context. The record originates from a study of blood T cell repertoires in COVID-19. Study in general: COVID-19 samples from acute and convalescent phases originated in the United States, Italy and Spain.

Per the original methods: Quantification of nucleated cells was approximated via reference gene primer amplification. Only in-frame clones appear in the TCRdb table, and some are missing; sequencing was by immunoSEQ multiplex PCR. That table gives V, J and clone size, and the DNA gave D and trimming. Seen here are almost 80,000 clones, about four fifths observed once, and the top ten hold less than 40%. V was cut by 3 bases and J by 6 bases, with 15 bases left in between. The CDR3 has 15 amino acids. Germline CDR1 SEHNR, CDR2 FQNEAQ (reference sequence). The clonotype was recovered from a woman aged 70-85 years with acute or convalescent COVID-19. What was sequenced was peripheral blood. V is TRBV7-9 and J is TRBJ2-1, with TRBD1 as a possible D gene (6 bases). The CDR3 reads CASSLFATGINEQFF. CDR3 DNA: TGTGCCAGCAGCTTGTTCGCCACAGGGATCAATGAGCAGTTCTTC. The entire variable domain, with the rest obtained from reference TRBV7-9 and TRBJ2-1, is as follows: DTGVSQNPRHKITKRGQNVTFRCDPISEHNRLYWYRQTLGQGPEFLTYFQNEAQLEKSRLLSDRFSAERPKGSFSTLEIQRTEQGDSAMYLCASSLFATGINEQFFGPGTRLTVL.